This TCR beta chain was sequenced for a study of T cell repertoires in cytomegalovirus infection. As for this clonotype: Its antigen is currently unknown.

TCRdb ran MiXCR on the reads and lists one entry per CDR3 protein. The sample records some 940,000 distinct CDR3 sequences, around 29% being singletons. V lost 5 bases and J 1 base, leaving 6 bases between the germline ends. The CDR3 extends over 12 amino acids. Per the germline V gene, CDR1 is LNHDA and CDR2 is SQIVND (reference sequence). General study findings and limits: In two of eight donors, the top clonotype was HLA-C-restricted CMV-specific.

The sequence was collected from a human donor in good health (CMV status not recorded). Some clones in this sample may be carry-over from other donors' samples. This chain joins TRBV19 and TRBJ2-7; a possible D gene is TRBD2 (5 bases). The sample was cultured CD8+ T cells from PBMCs, taken from culture after CMV antigen stimulation. The CDR3 spells CASSGESYEQYF. CDR3 coding DNA: TGTGCCAGTAGTGGGGAGTCCTACGAGCAGTACTTC.